A selection of T cell receptor beta chains follows, all from one sample in a study of T-cell memory formation after mild COVID-19. TCRdb analysed the 5' RACE reads with MiXCR anew, one entry per CDR3 protein. This table has some 340,000 distinct CDR3 sequences, under 15% appearing once. The sample comprised PBMCs or a T cell subset sorted from them (not recorded which). The receptors stem from a man aged 18 to 29 who had mild COVID-19 (a few samples of this study predate the infection). Cell type and time point are not known. Each CDR3 is given with its conserved first and last residue. A D gene is named only where the DNA matches it firmly. The listing skips clone size in some rows; elsewhere it reads once, few, many or a size class.

D	V	J	size	CDR3	DNA
TRBD2	TRBV6-6	TRBJ2-1	NA	CASSQTSGDLNEQFF	TGTGCCAGCAGCCAGACTAGCGGGGACCTCAATGAGCAGTTCTTC
NA	TRBV5-1	TRBJ2-5	NA	CASTFWGLQETQYF	TGCGCCAGCACCTTCTGGGGGCTCCAAGAGACCCAGTACTTC
TRBD2	TRBV19	TRBJ2-4	few	CASSIGRLAGDIQYF	TGTGCCAGTAGTATAGGACGACTAGCGGGGGACATTCAGTACTTC
NA	TRBV7-2	TRBJ2-3	NA	CASSFGASTDTQYF	TGTGCCAGCAGCTTTGGTGCTAGCACAGATACGCAGTATTTT
NA	TRBV12-3/TRBV12-4	TRBJ2-2	few	CASSQGPYTGELFF	TGTGCCAGCAGTCAAGGGCCATACACCGGGGAGCTGTTTTTT
NA	TRBV7-6	TRBJ1-1	few	CASSLVGGEVTEAFF	TGTGCCAGCAGCCTTGTGGGGGGCGAAGTCACTGAAGCTTTCTTT
NA	TRBV6-2/TRBV6-3	TRBJ2-4	many	CASSFTGLSKNIQYF	TGTGCCAGCAGTTTTACAGGGCTTTCCAAAAACATTCAGTACTTC
NA	TRBV29-1	TRBJ1-2	NA	CSVESLTRGYTF	TGCAGCGTTGAGTCACTCACACGGGGCTACACCTTC
TRBD1	TRBV29-1	TRBJ1-6	few	CSVATDRDNSPLHF	TGCAGCGTTGCCACGGACAGGGATAATTCACCCCTCCACTTT
NA	TRBV21-1	TRBJ2-3	few	CASSKGGAPSTDTQYF	TGTGCCAGCAGCAAAGGTGGCGCCCCTAGCACAGATACGCAGTATTTT
NA	TRBV20-1	TRBJ1-1	few	CSARDLGPEAFF	TGCAGTGCTAGAGATTTAGGGCCTGAAGCTTTCTTT
TRBD1	TRBV6-6	TRBJ1-1	few	CASRSDRVNTEAFF	TGTGCCAGCAGGAGTGACAGGGTGAACACTGAAGCTTTCTTT
NA	TRBV10-3	TRBJ1-1	few	CAITEGGGTEAFF	TGTGCCATCACTGAAGGCGGTGGGACTGAAGCTTTCTTT
NA	TRBV6-5	TRBJ1-2	NA	CASGTRGLSYGYTF	TGTGCCAGCGGGACGCGGGGCCTATCATATGGCTACACCTTC
NA	TRBV12-3/TRBV12-4	TRBJ1-1	NA	CASSSVGWTEAFF	TGTGCCAGCAGTTCTGTGGGGTGGACTGAAGCTTTCTTT
NA	TRBV7-6	TRBJ2-2	few	CASSIGGGLDTGELFF	TGTGCCAGCAGCATAGGCGGGGGCTTGGACACCGGGGAGCTGTTTTTT